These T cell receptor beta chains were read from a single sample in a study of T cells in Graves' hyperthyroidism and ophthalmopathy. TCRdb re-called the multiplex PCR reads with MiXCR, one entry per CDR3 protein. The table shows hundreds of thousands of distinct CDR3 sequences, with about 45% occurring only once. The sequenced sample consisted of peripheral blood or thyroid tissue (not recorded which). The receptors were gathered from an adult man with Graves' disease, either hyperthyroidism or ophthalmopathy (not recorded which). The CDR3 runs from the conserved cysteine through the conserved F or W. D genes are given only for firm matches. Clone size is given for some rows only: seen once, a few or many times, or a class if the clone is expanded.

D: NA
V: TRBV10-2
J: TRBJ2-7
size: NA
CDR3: CASSVAGAPYEQYF
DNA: TGCGCCAGCAGTGTCGCGGGGGCCCCCTACGAGCAGTACTTC

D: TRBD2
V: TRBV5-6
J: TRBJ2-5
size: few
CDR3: CASSLALGGGEKTQYF
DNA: TGTGCCAGCAGCTTGGCTTTGGGTGGGGGGGAGAAGACCCAGTACTTC

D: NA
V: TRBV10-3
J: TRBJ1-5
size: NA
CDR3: CASSVEGTGNQPQHF
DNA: TGTGCCAGCAGTGTGGAGGGAACCGGCAATCAGCCCCAGCATTTT

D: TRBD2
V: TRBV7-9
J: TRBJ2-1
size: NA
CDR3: CASSRSGGGEQFF
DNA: TGTGCCAGCAGCCGTTCAGGCGGGGGTGAGCAGTTCTTC

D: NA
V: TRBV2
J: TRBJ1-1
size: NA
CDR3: CASSDPRITNTEAFF
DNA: TGTGCCAGCAGTGACCCGAGGATAACGAACACTGAAGCTTTCTTT

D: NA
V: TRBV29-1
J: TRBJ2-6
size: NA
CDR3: CSVTGANVLTF
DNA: TGCAGCGTAACAGGGGCCAACGTCCTGACTTTC

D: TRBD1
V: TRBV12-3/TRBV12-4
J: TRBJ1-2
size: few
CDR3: CASRGQGPDGYTF
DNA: TGTGCCAGCAGAGGACAGGGCCCCGACGGCTACACCTTC

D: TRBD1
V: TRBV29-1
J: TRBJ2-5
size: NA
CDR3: CSGSTGGRETQYF
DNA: TGCAGCGGCAGTACAGGGGGCAGGGAGACCCAGTACTTC

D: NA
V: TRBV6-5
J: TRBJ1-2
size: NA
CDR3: CASSLWQTSNYGYTF
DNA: TGTGCCAGCAGTTTATGGCAAACCTCTAACTATGGCTACACCTTC

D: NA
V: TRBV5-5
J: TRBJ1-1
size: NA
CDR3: CASRDLGEAFF
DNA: TGTGCCAGCAGGGATCTCGGTGAAGCTTTCTTT

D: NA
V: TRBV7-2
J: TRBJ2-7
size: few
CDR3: CASSPAPYEQYF
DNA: TGTGCCAGCAGCCCAGCCCCTTACGAGCAGTACTTC

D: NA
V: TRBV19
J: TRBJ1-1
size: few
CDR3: CASSTGSEGAEAFF
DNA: TGTGCCAGTAGTACCGGATCGGAGGGGGCTGAAGCTTTCTTT

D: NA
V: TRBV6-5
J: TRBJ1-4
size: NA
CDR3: CASSRQEGTNEKLFF
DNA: TGTGCCAGCAGCAGACAGGAGGGAACTAATGAAAAACTGTTTTTT

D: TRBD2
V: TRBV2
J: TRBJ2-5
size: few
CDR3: CASSPRGTVQETQYF
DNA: TGTGCCAGCAGCCCGCGGGGGACTGTTCAAGAGACCCAGTACTTC

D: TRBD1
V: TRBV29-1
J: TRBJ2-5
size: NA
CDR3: CSFEGASVKTQCF
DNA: TGCAGCTTCGAGGGGGCCTCAGTAAAGACCCAGTGCTTC

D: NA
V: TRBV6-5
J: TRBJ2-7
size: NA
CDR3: CASSYSRANEQYF
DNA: TGTGCCAGCAGTTACAGCAGGGCCAACGAGCAGTACTTC

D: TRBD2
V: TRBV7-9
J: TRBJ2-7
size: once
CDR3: CASSQEWSLAESSYEQYF
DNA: TGTGCCAGCAGCCAAGAATGGAGTCTAGCGGAAAGCTCCTACGAGCAGTACTTC